A selection of T cell receptor beta chains follows, all from one sample in a study of identical twins. MiXCR, applied by TCRdb to the 5' RACE reads, yields one record per CDR3 protein. The table includes under 1 million distinct CDR3 sequences, 12% detected once. The sample was also linked to a second study, of yellow fever vaccine responses in identical twins.

Sequencing was done on a sample of PBMCs. These receptors all stem from a woman younger than 30 in good health. The conserved cysteine and the conserved F or W are not part of the CDR3 here. Size is stated for part of the rows, as once, few or many counts, or as a class when the clone is expanded.

V	J	size	CDR3
TRBV12-3/TRBV12-4	TRBJ2-7	few	ASSPEDTSGSSEQY
TRBV12-3/TRBV12-4	TRBJ1-2	many	ASSLDRGKNGYT
TRBV5-1	TRBJ2-5	NA	ASSLVEGSAQETQY
TRBV7-9	TRBJ2-1	NA	ASSLAPSGRAVEQF
TRBV11-1	TRBJ2-5	few	ASRLQEETQY
TRBV6-1	TRBJ2-5	few	ASSEAIDRDTQETQY
TRBV9	TRBJ2-1	few	ASSVEGGTYDEQF
TRBV24-1	TRBJ2-3	few	ATSGDREKDTQY
TRBV29-1	TRBJ2-1	many	SGFLVRDEQF
TRBV6-5	TRBJ1-4	few	ASSYSTGVGEKLF
TRBV18	TRBJ2-6	NA	ASSPDSGANVLT
TRBV7-2	TRBJ1-4	many	ASSFGGREKLF
TRBV15	TRBJ2-1	NA	ATSSRLYNEQF
TRBV10-3	TRBJ2-7	NA	AITGLAGSSYEQY
TRBV15	TRBJ1-1	few	ATKLEQANTEAF
TRBV7-2	TRBJ2-1	few	ASSPGLAFHEQF
TRBV7-8	TRBJ1-6	many	ASSLGGDYNSPLH
TRBV20-1	TRBJ2-7	many	SARGSGGEVEQY
TRBV6-5	TRBJ2-2	NA	ASSYGLAGRTGELF
TRBV28	TRBJ2-5	NA	ATGTEQETQY
TRBV29-1	TRBJ2-1	few	SIEGTGGYNEQF
TRBV7-9	TRBJ2-3	many	ASSFGGRGDTQY
TRBV18	TRBJ2-1	many	ASSSTGNEQF
TRBV3-1	TRBJ2-1	NA	ASTQDSAEYNEQF
TRBV7-9	TRBJ1-6	few	ASTPRQGNNSPLH
TRBV7-9	TRBJ2-7	NA	AITGLAGYEQY
TRBV5-1	TRBJ2-1	few	ASSLDGTGSYNEQF
TRBV4-2	TRBJ1-1	few	ASSETVNTEAF
TRBV24-1	TRBJ2-3	NA	ATSDWTDTDTQY
TRBV20-1	TRBJ2-2	few	SAPLHTGELF
TRBV5-4	TRBJ1-1	many	ASSLGTGRMNTEAF
TRBV7-9	TRBJ1-4	few	ASSYAGGTTNEKLF
TRBV4-1	TRBJ2-3	many	ASSQDLAAGSTDTQY
TRBV6-1	TRBJ1-5	many	ASSLGYDQPQH
TRBV2	TRBJ2-4	few	ARRDTVPGGNIQY
TRBV29-1	TRBJ1-2	NA	SGERQPQGYGYT
TRBV19	TRBJ2-1	many	ASSSEDEQF